Listed here are 9 T cell receptor delta chains from one sample, sequenced in a study of gamma-delta T cells after stem cell transplantation. TCRdb processed the RT-PCR reads again with the CATT caller. The sample yields 3,000 to 4,000 delta-chain clones, 1.9% seen once. The sequencing input was gamma-delta T cells. Receptor source: a human donor. It is not recorded whose cells these are; they may come from a transplant donor.

This clone rates as large. Other DNA sequences in this sample translate to the same CDR3. V is TRDV2 and J is TRDJ1, with TRDD3 identical over 13 bases. This CDR3 spans 17 amino acids. CDR1 and CDR2 from the germline V gene are GEAIGNYY and EKD. Losses at the gene ends were 4 bases for V and 1 base for J; bases not matched to a gene: 8. Here the CDR3 DNA reads TGTGCCTGTGATCCCGTACTGGGGGATACGCGCACCGATAAACTCATCTTT. Translating it yields CACDPVLGDTRTDKLIF.

Worth noting for this clone: One base away lies a much larger clone, so this may be a sequencing read error. At the DNA level, this CDR3 is encoded by other sequences in the same sample as well. CDR3 region: CACDTVSLGDSYTDKLIF. CDR3 sequence (DNA): TGTGCCTGTGACACCGTTTCCCTGGGGGATTCCTACACCGATAAACTCATCTTC. The rearrangement links TRDV2 to TRDJ1; TRDD3 agrees at 9 bases. The CDR3 spans 18 residues. Germline CDR1 is GEAIGNYY and CDR2 is EKD.

Comments on this clone: With a much larger clone just one base away, this may be a read error. The same CDR3 also results from other DNA sequences found in this sample. The chain employs TRDV2 and TRDJ1; 12 bases are a match to TRDD3. This CDR3 comprises 17 residues. The germline gives CDR1 GEAIGNYY, CDR2 EKD. CDR3: CACDTLLGDTNTDKLIF. CDR3 DNA: TGCGCCTGTGACACTCTACTGGGGGATACCAACACCGATAAACTCATCTTT.

Concerning this clone: A much larger clone sits a single nucleotide away, making a read error possible. Within the sample, other DNA sequences also encode this same CDR3. The chain has TRDV2 and TRDJ1, with D uncertain. The CDR3 is 15 residues long. Deletions cut 3 bases from V and 3 bases from J, with 16 bases between. Germline loops: CDR1 GEAIGNYY, CDR2 EKD. CDR3 nucleotide sequence: TGTGCCTGTGACCCTCTGGCAGTAAGGTCCGATAAACTCATCTTT. As protein: CACDPLAVRSDKLIF.

This clone has more than one count but fewer than ten. TCRdb assigns this DNA the protein of a much larger clone, which departs from its translation at residue 16; this likely reflects a read error, and the protein shown comes from translating the DNA. The chain joins TRDV2 to TRDJ1; 9 bases agree with TRDD3. Germline V lookup: CDR1 GEAIGNYY, CDR2 EKD. The CDR3 runs 17 residues. The chain's CDR3 is CACDFLGDRGYTDKLTF. CDR3 nucleotide sequence: TGTGCCTGTGATTTTCTGGGGGATCGCGGGTACACCGATAAACTCACCTTT.

This clone was seen only a few times. This DNA translates differently at residue 12 from the TCRdb protein, which is that of a much larger clone; a read error is likely, and the protein shown is the DNA's own translation. The rearrangement uses TRDV2 and TRDJ3; D is possibly TRDD3 (6 bases). CDR1 GEAIGNYY and CDR2 EKD come from the germline V gene. CDR3 length: 18 amino acids. The CDR3 loop is CACDHSSIGSWGTRQMFF. The DNA for the CDR3 is TGTGCCTGTGACCACTCCTCCATAGGCTCCTGGGGCACCCGACAGATGTTTTTC.

In regard to this clone: A read error may be the cause here, since a much bigger clone is one base away. The chain recombines TRDV2 with TRDJ1, with 7 positions matching TRDD3. The CDR3 loop spans 16 amino acids. Germline trimming cut 0 bases from V and 0 bases from J; bases unmatched to any gene: 6. Germline V gene sequence: CDR1 GEAIGNYY, CDR2 EKD. DNA of the CDR3: TGTGCCTGTGACACCGCCTGGGGGGCGTACACCGATAAACTCATCTTT. It encodes CACDTAWGAYTDKLIF.

The chain carries TRDV2 and TRDJ1; 8 bases are a match to TRDD3. J gave up 5 bases and V 2 bases, and 9 bases lay outside the gene matches. This CDR3 has 15 amino acids. Looked up from germline, CDR1 is GEAIGNYY and CDR2 is EKD. The CDR3 nucleotides read TGTGCCTGTGACAAACTACTGGGGGTCCCTGATAAACTCATCTTT. Encoded protein: CACDKLLGVPDKLIF.

This clone showed up just once. This chain uses TRDV2 with TRDJ1, with 10 bases aligning to TRDD3. J lost 0 bases, V lost 3 bases, and 9 bases had no gene match. There are 17 residues in the CDR3. CDR1 and CDR2 (germline): GEAIGNYY, EKD. Here the CDR3 reads CACDRLLGDKYTDKLIF. CDR3 sequence (DNA): TGTGCCTGTGACCGCCTTCTGGGGGATAAGTACACCGATAAACTCATCTTT.